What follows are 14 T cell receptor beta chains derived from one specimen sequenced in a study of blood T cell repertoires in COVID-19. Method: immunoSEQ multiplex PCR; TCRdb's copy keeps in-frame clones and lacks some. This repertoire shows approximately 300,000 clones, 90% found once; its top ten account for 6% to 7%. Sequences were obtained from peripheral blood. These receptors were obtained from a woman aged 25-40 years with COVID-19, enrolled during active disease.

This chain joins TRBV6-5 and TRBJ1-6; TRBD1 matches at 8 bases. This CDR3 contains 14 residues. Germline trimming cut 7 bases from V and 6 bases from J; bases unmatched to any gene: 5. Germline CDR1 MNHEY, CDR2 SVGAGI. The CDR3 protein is CASKRDRRNSPLHF. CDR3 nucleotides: TGTGCCAGCAAGAGGGACAGGCGTAATTCACCCCTCCACTTT.

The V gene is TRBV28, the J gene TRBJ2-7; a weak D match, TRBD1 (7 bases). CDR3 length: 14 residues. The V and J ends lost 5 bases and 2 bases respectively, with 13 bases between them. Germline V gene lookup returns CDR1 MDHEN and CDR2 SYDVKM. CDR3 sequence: CASSQGGRTYEQYF. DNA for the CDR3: TGTGCCAGCAGTCAGGGGGGACGTACCTACGAGCAGTACTTC.

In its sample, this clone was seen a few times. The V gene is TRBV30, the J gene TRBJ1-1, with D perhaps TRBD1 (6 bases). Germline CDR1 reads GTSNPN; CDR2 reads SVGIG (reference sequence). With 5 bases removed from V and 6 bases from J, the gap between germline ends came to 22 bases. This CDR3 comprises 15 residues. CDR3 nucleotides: TGTGCCTGGGTAAAACCTGGGGGCCGGCGGGCTGAAGCTTTCTTT. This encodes CAWVKPGGRRAEAFF. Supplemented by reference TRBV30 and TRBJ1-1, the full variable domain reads SQTIHQWPATLVQPVGSPLSLECTVEGTSNPNLYWYRQAAGRGLQLLFYSVGIGQISSEVPQNLSASRPQDRQFILSSKKLLLSDSGFYLCAWVKPGGRRAEAFFGQGTRLTVV.

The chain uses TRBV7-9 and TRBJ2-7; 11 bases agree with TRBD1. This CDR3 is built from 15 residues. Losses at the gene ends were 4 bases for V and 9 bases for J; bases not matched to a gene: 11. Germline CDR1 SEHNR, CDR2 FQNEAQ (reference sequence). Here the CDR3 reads CASSSPGQGVPTQYF. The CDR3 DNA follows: TGTGCCAGCAGCTCACCGGGACAGGGGGTCCCAACGCAGTACTTC.

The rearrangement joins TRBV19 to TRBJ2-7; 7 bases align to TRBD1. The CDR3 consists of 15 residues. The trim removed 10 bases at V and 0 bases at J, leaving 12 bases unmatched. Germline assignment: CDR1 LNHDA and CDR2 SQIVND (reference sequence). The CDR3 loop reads CATQLRDRASYEQYF. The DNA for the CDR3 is TGTGCCACTCAACTCCGGGACAGAGCCTCCTACGAGCAGTACTTC.

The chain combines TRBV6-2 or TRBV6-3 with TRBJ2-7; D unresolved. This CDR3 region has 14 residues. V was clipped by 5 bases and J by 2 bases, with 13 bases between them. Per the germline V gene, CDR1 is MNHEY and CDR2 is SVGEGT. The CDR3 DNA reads TGTGCCAGCAGTATCTGGAGAGGAACCTACGAGCAGTACTTC. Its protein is CASSIWRGTYEQYF.

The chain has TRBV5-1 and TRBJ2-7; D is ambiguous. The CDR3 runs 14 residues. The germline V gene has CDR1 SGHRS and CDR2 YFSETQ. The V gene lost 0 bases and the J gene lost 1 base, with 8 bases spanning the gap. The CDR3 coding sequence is TGCGCCAGCAGCTTGGGGGCGACATCCTACGAGCAGTACTTC. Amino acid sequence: CASSLGATSYEQYF.

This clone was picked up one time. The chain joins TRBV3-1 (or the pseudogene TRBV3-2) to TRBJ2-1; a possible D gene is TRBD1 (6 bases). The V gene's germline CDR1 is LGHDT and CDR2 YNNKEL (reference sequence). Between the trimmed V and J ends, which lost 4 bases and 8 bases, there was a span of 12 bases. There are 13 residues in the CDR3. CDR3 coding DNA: TGTGCCAGCAGCCGCCCCCCAGGGGATGAGCAGTTCTTC. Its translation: CASSRPPGDEQFF.

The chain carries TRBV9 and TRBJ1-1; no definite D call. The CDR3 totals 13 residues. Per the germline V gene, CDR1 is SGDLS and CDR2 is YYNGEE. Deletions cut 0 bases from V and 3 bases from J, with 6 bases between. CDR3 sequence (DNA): TGTGCCAGCAGCGTAGATATGTACACTGAAGCTTTCTTT. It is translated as CASSVDMYTEAFF.

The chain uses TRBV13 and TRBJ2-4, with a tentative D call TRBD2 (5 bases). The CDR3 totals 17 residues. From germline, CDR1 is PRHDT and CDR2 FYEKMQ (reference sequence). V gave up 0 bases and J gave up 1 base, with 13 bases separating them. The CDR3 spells CASSLGLGGLAKNIQYF. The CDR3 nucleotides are TGTGCCAGCAGCTTAGGCCTTGGCGGGTTGGCCAAAAACATTCAGTACTTC. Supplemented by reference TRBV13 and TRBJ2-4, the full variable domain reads AAGVIQSPRHLIKEKRETATLKCYPIPRHDTVYWYQQGPGQDPQFLISFYEKMQSDKGSIPDRFSAQQFSDYHSELNMSSLELGDSALYFCASSLGLGGLAKNIQYFGAGTRLSVL.

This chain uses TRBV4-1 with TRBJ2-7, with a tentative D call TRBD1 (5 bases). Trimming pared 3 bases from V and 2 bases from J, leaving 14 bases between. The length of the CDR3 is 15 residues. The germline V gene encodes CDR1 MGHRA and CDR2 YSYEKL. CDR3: CASSHLLGQPYEQYF. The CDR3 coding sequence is TGCGCCAGCAGCCACTTACTTGGACAACCCTACGAGCAGTACTTC.

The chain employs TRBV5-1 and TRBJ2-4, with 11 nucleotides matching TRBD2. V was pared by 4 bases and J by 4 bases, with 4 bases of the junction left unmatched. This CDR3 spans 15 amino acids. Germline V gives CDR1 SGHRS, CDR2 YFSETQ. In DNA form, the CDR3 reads TGCGCCAGCAGCGGGGGGACTAGCGGAAAAAACATTCAGTACTTC. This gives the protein CASSGGTSGKNIQYF.

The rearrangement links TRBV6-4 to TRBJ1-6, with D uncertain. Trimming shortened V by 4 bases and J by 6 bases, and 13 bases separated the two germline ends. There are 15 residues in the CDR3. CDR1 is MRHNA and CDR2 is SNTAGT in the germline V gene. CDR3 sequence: CASSAGRRINSPLHF. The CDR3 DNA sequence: TGTGCCAGCAGTGCAGGAAGAAGAATTAATTCACCCCTCCACTTT.

DNA of the CDR3: TGTGCCTGGAGCCCGACAGTCATCGGGGAGACCCAGTACTTC. This codes for CAWSPTVIGETQYF. This chain connects TRBV30 to TRBJ2-5, with a possible D match to TRBD1 (5 bases). This CDR3 comprises 14 residues. Germline V gene data show CDR1 as GTSNPN and CDR2 as SVGIG (reference sequence). The V and J ends lost 3 bases and 5 bases respectively, with 16 bases between them. Using reference TRBV30 and TRBJ2-5 for the parts outside the CDR3, the full variable domain is SQTIHQWPATLVQPVGSPLSLECTVEGTSNPNLYWYRQAAGRGLQLLFYSVGIGQISSEVPQNLSASRPQDRQFILSSKKLLLSDSGFYLCAWSPTVIGETQYFGPGTRLLVL.